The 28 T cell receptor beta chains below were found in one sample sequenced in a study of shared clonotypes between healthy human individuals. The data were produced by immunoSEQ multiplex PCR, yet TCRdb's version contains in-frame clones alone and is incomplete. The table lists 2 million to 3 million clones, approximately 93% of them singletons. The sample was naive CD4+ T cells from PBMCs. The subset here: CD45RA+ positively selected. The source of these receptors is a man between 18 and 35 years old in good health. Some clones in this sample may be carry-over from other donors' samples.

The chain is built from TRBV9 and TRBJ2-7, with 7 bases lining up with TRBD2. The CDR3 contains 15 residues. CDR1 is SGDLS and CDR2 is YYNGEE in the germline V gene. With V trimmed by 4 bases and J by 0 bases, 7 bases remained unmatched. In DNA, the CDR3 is TGTGCCAGCAGCCCCCTGACTAGCTCCTCCTACGAGCAGTACTTC. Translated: CASSPLTSSSYEQYF.

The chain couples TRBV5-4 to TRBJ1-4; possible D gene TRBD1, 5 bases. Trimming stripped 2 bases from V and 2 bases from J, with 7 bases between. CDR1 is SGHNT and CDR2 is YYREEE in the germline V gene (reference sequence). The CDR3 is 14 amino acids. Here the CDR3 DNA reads TGTGCCAGCAGCTTTCGGGGGACTAATGAAAAACTGTTTTTT. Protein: CASSFRGTNEKLFF.

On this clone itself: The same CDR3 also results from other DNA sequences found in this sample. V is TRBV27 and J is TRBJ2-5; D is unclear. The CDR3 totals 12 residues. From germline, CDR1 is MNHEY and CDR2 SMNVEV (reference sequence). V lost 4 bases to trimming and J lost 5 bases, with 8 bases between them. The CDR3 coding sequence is TGTGCCAGCAGTTCCCTGGGGGAGACCCAGTACTTC. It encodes CASSSLGETQYF.

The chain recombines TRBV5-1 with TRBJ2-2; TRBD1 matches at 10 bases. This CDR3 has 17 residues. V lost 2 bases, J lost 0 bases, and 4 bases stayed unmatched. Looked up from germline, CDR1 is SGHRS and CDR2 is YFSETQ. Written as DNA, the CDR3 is TGCGCCAGCAGCTTTAGGACAGGGGGATCGAACACCGGGGAGCTGTTTTTT. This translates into CASSFRTGGSNTGELFF.

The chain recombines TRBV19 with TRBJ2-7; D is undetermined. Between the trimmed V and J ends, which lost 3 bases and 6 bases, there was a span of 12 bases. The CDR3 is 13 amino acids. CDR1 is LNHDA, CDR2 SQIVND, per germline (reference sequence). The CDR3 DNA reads TGTGCCAGTAGTATCGGCTCCACTGGCGAGCAGTACTTC. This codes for CASSIGSTGEQYF.

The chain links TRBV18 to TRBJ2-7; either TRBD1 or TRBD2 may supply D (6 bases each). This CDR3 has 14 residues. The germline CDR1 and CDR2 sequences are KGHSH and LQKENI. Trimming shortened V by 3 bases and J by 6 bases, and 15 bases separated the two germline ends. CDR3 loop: CASSPWGLSGEQYF. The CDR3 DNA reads TGTGCCAGCTCACCTTGGGGGCTTAGCGGCGAGCAGTACTTC. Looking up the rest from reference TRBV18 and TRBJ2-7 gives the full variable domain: NAGVMQNPRHLVRRRGQEARLRCSPMKGHSHVYWYRQLPEEGLKFMVYLQKENIIDESGMPKERFSAEFPKEGPSILRIQQVVRGDSAAYFCASSPWGLSGEQYFGPGTRLTVT.

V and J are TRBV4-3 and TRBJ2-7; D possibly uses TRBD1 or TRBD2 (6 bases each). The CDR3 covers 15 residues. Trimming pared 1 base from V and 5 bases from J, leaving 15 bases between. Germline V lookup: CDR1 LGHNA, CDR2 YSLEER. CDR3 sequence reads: CASSQGAGQTHEQYF. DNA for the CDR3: TGCGCCAGCAGCCAAGGTGCGGGACAAACCCACGAGCAGTACTTC.

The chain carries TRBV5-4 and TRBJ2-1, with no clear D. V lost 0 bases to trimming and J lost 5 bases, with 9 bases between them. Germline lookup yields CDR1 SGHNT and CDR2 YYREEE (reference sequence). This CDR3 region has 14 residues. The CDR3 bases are TGTGCCAGCAGCTTGGAGACTCCTGACAATGAGCAGTTCTTC. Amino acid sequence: CASSLETPDNEQFF.

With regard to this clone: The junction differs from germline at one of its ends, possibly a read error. For the CDR3, the DNA is TGTGCCAGCAGTTCCCCTAAATATGGCTACACCTTC. Protein sequence: CASSSPKYGYTF. This chain connects TRBV28 to TRBJ1-2; D not certain. The germline V gene has CDR1 MDHEN and CDR2 SYDVKM. The length of the CDR3 is 12 residues.

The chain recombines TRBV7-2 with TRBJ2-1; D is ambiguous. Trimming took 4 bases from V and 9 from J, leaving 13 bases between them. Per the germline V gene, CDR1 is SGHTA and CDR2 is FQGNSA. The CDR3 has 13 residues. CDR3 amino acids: CASSSWTGSEQFF. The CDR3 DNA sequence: TGTGCCAGCAGCTCTTGGACGGGCAGTGAGCAGTTCTTC.

The CDR3 loop reads CASSLLGLWVNEQFF. In DNA, the CDR3 is TGCGCCAGCAGCTTACTAGGGCTTTGGGTCAATGAGCAGTTCTTC. The chain recombines TRBV5-1 with TRBJ2-1, with D maybe TRBD2 (5 bases). CDR3 length equals 15 residues. V dropped 2 bases and J dropped 6 bases, with 15 bases sitting between them. CDR1 SGHRS and CDR2 YFSETQ come from the germline V gene.

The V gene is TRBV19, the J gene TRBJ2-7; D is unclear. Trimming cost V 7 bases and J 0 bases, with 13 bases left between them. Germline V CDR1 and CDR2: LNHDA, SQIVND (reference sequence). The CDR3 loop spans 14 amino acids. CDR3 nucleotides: TGTGCCAGTAAGTGGAGACTCGACTCCTACGAGCAGTACTTC. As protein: CASKWRLDSYEQYF.

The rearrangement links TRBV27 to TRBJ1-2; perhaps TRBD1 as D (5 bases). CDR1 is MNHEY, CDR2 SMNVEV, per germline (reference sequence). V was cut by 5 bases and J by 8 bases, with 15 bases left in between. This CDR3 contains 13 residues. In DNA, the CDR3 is TGTGCCAGCAGTCCCCCCCAGGGTAAGGGCTACACCTTC. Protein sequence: CASSPPQGKGYTF.

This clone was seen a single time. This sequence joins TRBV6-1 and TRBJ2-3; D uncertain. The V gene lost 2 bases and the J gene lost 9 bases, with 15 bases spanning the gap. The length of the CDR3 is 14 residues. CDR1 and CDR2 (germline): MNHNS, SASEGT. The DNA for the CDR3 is TGTGCCAGCAGTGAATATGGGCCCTTAGAGACGCAGTATTTT. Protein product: CASSEYGPLETQYF.

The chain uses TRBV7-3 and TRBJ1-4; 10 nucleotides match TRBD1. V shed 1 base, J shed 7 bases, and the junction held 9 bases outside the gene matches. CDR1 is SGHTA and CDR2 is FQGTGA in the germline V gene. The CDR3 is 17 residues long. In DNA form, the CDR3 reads TGTGCCAGCAGCTTAATTAACCTCGACAGGGGGCTTGAAAAACTGTTTTTT. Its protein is CASSLINLDRGLEKLFF.

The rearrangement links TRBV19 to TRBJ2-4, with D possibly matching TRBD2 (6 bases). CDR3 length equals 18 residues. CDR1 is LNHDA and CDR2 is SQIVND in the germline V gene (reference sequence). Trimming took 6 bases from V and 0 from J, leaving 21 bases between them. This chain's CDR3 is CASRPTPGEELAKNIQYF. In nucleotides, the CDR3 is TGTGCCAGTAGGCCAACCCCCGGGGAGGAATTAGCCAAAAACATTCAGTACTTC.

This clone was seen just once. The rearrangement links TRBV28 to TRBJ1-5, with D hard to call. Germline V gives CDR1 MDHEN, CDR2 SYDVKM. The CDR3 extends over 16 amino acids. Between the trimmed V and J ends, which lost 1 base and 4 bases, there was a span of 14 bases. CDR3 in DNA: TGTGCCAGCAGTTTATTTTCTGTGACCCGGAATCAGCCCCAGCATTTT. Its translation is CASSLFSVTRNQPQHF.

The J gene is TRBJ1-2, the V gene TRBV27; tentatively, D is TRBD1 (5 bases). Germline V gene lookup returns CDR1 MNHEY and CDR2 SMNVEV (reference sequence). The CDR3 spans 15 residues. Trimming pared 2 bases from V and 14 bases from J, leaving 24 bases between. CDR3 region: CASSLVPQGPIPTTF. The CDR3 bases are TGTGCCAGCAGTTTAGTACCCCAGGGCCCCATCCCCACTACCTTC.

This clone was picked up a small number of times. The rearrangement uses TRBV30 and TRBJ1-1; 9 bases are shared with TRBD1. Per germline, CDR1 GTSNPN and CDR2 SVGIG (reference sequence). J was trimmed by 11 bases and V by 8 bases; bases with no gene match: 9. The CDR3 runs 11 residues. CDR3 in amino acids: CAVGTGYSAFF. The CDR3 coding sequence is TGTGCCGTCGGGACAGGGTATTCGGCTTTCTTT.

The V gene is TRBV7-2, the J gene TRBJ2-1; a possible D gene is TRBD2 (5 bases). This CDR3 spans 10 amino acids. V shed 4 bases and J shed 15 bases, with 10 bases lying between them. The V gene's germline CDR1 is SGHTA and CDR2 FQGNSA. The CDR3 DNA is TGTGCCAGCAGCTCGGGATCTCCGTTCTTC. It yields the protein CASSSGSPFF.

The CDR3 DNA follows: TGTGCCAGCTCACCACAGGGGGTGGACACTGAAGCTTTCTTT. This encodes CASSPQGVDTEAFF. The rearrangement uses TRBV18 and TRBJ1-1, with D possibly TRBD1 on 6 matching bases. CDR1 and CDR2 (germline): KGHSH, LQKENI. V was shortened by 1 base and J by 3 bases, with 9 bases between the two germline ends. CDR3 size: 14 residues. Together with reference TRBV18 and TRBJ1-1, the CDR3 gives the full variable domain: NAGVMQNPRHLVRRRGQEARLRCSPMKGHSHVYWYRQLPEEGLKFMVYLQKENIIDESGMPKERFSAEFPKEGPSILRIQQVVRGDSAAYFCASSPQGVDTEAFFGQGTRLTVV.

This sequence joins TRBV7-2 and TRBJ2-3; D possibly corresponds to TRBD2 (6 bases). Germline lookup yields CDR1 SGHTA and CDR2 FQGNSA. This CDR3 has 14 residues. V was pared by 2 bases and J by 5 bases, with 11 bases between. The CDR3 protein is CASSLMGGEDTQYF. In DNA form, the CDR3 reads TGTGCCAGCAGCTTAATGGGGGGAGAAGATACGCAGTATTTT.

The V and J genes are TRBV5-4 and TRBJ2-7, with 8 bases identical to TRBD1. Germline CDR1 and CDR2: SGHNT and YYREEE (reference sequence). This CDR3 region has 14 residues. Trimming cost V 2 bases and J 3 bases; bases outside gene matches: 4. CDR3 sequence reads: CASSLRQGNYEQYF. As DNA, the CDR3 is TGTGCCAGCAGCTTACGACAGGGGAACTACGAGCAGTACTTC.

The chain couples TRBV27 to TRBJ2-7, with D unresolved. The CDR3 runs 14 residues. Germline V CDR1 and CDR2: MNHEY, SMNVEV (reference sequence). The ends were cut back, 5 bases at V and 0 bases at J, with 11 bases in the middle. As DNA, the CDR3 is TGTGCCAGCAGTCCGAGGACGGACTCCTACGAGCAGTACTTC. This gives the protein CASSPRTDSYEQYF.

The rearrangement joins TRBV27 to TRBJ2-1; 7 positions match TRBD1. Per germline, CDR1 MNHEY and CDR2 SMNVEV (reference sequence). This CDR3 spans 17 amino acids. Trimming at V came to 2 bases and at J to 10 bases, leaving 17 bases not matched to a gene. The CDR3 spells CASSLPLTGKGLGEQFF. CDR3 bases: TGTGCCAGCAGTTTACCATTGACAGGGAAAGGTCTCGGGGAGCAGTTCTTC.

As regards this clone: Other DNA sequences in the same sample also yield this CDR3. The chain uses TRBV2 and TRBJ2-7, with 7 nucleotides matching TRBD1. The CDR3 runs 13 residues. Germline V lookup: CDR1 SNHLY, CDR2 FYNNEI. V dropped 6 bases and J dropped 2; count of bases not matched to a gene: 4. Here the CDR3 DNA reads TGTGCCAGCAGGGGAACAGGGGCCTACGAGCAGTACTTC. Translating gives CASRGTGAYEQYF.

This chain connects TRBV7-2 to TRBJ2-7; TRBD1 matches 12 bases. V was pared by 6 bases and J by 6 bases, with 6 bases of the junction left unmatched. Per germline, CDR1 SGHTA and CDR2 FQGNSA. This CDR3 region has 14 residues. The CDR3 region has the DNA TGTGCCAGCAGACTAGGGACAGGGGGCAGCGAGCAGTACTTC. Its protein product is CASRLGTGGSEQYF.

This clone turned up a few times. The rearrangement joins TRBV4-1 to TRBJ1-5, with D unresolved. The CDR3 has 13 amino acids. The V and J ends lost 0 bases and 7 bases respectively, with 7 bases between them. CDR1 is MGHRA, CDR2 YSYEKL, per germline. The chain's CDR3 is CASSQDPIQPQHF. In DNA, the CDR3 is TGCGCCAGCAGCCAAGATCCGATCCAGCCCCAGCATTTT.